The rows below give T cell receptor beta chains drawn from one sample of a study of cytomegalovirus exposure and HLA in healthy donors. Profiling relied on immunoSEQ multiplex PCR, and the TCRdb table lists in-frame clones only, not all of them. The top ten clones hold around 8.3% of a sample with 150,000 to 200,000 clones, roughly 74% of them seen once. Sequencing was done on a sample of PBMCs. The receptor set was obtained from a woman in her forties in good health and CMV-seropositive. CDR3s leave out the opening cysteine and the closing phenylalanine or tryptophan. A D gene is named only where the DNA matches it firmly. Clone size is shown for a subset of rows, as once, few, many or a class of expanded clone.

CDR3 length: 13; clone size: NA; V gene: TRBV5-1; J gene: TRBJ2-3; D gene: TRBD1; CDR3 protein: ASSPRTGRTDTQY
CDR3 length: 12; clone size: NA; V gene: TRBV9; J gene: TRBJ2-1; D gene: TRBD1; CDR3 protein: ASSVETGWGEQF
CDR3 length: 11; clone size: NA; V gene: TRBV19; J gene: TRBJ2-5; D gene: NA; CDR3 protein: ATSRDTQETQY
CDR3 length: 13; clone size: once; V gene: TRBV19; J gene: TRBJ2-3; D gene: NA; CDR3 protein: ASSIVGGNTDTQY
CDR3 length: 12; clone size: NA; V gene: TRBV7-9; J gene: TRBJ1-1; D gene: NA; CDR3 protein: ASSSGYADTEAF
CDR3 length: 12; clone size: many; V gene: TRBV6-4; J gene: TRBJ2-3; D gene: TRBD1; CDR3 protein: ASSGTGGTDTQY
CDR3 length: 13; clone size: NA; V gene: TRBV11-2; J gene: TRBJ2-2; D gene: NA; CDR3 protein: ASSPAGGGTGELF
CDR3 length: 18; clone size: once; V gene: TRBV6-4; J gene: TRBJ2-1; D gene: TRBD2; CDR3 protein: ASSKILASGGLSSYNEQF
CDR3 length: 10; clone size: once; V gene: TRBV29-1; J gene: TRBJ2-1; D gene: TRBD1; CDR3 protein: SVGDRIVEQF
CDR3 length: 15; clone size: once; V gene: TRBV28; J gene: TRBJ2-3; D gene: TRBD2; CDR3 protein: ASSFDWTSGSTDTQY
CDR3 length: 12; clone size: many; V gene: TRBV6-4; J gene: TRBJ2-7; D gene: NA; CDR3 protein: ASSPGETSYEQY
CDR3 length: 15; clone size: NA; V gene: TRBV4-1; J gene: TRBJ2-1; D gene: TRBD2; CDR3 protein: ASSQGRGLARANEQF
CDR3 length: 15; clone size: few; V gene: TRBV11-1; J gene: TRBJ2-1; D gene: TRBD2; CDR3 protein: ASSHSVSGRRGNEQF
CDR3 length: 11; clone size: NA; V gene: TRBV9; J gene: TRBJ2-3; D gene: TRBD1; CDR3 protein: ASSQHRGDTQY
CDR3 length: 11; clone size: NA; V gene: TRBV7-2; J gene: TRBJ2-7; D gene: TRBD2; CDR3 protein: ASSSGGPLEQY
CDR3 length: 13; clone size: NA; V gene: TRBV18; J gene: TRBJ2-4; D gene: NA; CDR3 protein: ASSPMYGSGDIQY
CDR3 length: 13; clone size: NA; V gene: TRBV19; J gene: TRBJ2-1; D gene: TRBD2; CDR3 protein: ASSIGLAGFNEQF
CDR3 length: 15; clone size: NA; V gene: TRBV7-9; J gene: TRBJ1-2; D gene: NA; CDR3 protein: ASSLSRGRGADYGYT
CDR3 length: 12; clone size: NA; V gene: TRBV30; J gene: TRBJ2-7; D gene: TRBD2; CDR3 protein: AWRSSGSPHEQY
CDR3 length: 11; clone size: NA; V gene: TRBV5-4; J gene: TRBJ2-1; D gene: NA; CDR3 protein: ASKEGAYNEQF
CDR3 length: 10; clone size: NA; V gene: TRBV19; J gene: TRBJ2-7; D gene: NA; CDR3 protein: ASSPSSYEQY
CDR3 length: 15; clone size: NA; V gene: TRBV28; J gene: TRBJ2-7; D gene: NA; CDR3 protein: ASSTVDRLEGSYEQY
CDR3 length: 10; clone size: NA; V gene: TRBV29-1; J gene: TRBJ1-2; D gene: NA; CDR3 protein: SVGRPYVGYT
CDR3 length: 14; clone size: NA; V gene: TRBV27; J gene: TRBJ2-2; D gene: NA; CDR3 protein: ASSPRGGTNTGELF
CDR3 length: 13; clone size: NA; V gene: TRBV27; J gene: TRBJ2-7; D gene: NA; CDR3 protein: ASSPKPVSSYEQY
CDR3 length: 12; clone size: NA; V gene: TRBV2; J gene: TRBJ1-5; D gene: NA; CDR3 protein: ASRRQASNQPQH
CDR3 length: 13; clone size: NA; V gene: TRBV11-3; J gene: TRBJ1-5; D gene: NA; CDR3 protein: ASSLGGNWHQPQH
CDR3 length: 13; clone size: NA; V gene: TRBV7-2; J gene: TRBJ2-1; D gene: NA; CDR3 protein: ASSSRGWGGNEQF
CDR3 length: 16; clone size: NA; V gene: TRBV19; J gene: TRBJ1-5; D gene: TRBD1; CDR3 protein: ASSIPVSRGQGNQPQH
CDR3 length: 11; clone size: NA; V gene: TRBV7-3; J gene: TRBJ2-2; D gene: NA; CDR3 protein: ASSLRAAGELF
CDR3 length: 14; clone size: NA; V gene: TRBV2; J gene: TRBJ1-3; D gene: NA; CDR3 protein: ASSEVSGATGNTIY
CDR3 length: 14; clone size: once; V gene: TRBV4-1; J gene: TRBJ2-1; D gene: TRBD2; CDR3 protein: ASSYRLAHLGDEQF
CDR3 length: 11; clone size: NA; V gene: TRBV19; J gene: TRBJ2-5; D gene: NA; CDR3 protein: ASRKLDKETQY
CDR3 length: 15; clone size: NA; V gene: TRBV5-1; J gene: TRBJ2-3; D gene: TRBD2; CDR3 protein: ASSLAGGALSTDTQY
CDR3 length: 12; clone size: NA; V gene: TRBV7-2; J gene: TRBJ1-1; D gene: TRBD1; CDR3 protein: ASSWTGRDTEAF
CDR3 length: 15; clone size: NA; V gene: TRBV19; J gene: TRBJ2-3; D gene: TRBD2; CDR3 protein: ASSKGWTSGSTDTQY